Below are 32 T cell receptor beta chains sequenced from a single sample in a study of cytomegalovirus exposure and HLA in healthy donors. The PCR used 60 Vbeta and 13 Jbeta primers. Generated by immunoSEQ multiplex PCR, the TCRdb table keeps only in-frame clones and is missing some. The sample holds 100,000 to 150,000 clones; 70% to 80% are singletons and the top ten take 0.94%. The sequenced sample consisted of PBMCs. The receptor set was obtained from a woman aged 55-70 years in good health and CMV-seronegative.

The chain joins TRBV7-8 to TRBJ2-3; 10 nucleotides agree with TRBD2. The CDR3 consists of 17 residues. V gave up 2 bases and J gave up 6 bases; unmatched junction bases: 11. Germline V gene sequence: CDR1 SGHVS, CDR2 FQNEAQ. CDR3 residues: CASSLNSRTSGWDTQYF. The CDR3 DNA reads as TGTGCCAGCAGCTTAAACTCGCGGACTAGCGGATGGGATACGCAGTATTTT.

V gene TRBV5-1 combines with J gene TRBJ2-5, with 10 bases identical to TRBD2. The CDR3 is 15 amino acids. Trimming removed 2 bases from V and 5 bases from J; junction bases left unmatched: 6. Germline V gene data show CDR1 as SGHRS and CDR2 as YFSETQ. CDR3 in amino acids: CASSFPAGGPETQYF. In nucleotides, the CDR3 is TGCGCCAGCAGCTTCCCAGCGGGAGGGCCTGAGACCCAGTACTTC. Together with reference TRBV5-1 and TRBJ2-5, the CDR3 gives the full variable domain: KAGVTQTPRYLIKTRGQQVTLSCSPISGHRSVSWYQQTPGQGLQFLFEYFSETQRNKGNFPGRFSGRQFSNSRSEMNVSTLELGDSALYLCASSFPAGGPETQYFGPGTRLLVL.

V and J are TRBV11-2 and TRBJ2-1; TRBD2 might be the D (7 bases). V gave up 1 base and J gave up 5 bases, with 15 bases separating them. The CDR3 length is 16 residues. The germline CDR1 and CDR2 sequences are SGHAT and FQNNGV. In nucleotides, the CDR3 is TGTGCCAGCAGCTTAGGGGGGCTAGCGGAGAACAATGAGCAGTTCTTC. It translates to CASSLGGLAENNEQFF.

V and J are TRBV19 and TRBJ2-7; D possibly corresponds to TRBD1 (5 bases). Germline V gene data show CDR1 as LNHDA and CDR2 as SQIVND (reference sequence). Trimming left V 1 base short and J 5 bases short, with 15 bases between. The CDR3 sequence is 15 residues long. CDR3 protein: CASSIGGYPRDEQYF. The CDR3 DNA is TGTGCCAGTAGTATAGGGGGCTACCCTAGGGACGAGCAGTACTTC.

This chain connects TRBV5-1 to TRBJ2-3; tentative D call: TRBD2 (5 bases). The ends were cut back, 4 bases at V and 2 bases at J, with 14 bases in the middle. This CDR3 region has 15 residues. Germline V gene data show CDR1 as SGHRS and CDR2 as YFSETQ. CDR3 loop: CASSGGGPLTDTQYF. Written as DNA, the CDR3 is TGCGCCAGCAGCGGTGGCGGGCCCCTCACAGATACGCAGTATTTT.

The chain carries TRBV27 and TRBJ2-1; TRBD1 agrees at 9 bases. The CDR3 sequence is 16 residues long. V shed 6 bases, J shed 6 bases, and the junction held 12 bases outside the gene matches. The germline gives CDR1 MNHEY, CDR2 SMNVEV (reference sequence). The CDR3 reads CASRTMRQGDLNEQFF. For the CDR3, the DNA is TGTGCCAGCAGGACCATGAGACAGGGGGATCTCAATGAGCAGTTCTTC.

This rearrangement joins TRBV7-2 to TRBJ1-2; D call uncertain. The germline V gene encodes CDR1 SGHTA and CDR2 FQGNSA. Trimming cost V 11 bases and J 0 bases, with 19 bases left between them. There are 15 residues in the CDR3. The CDR3 is CALSPGPNPNYGYTF. The CDR3 region has the DNA TGTGCCCTCTCTCCTGGGCCAAACCCTAACTATGGCTACACCTTC.

The chain recombines TRBV30 with TRBJ2-1; 9 nucleotides line up with TRBD2. The CDR3 is 15 residues long. V lost 3 bases, J lost 4 bases, and 7 bases stayed unmatched. Per the germline V gene, CDR1 is GTSNPN and CDR2 is SVGIG (reference sequence). CDR3 in amino acids: CAWRNLAGSYNEQFF. CDR3 DNA: TGTGCCTGGAGGAACCTAGCGGGATCTTACAATGAGCAGTTCTTC.

This clone was seen a few times. The genes are TRBV10-3 and TRBJ2-1, with a weak D call TRBD1 (5 bases). Trimming removed 4 bases from V and 10 bases from J, with 17 bases in between. Germline lookup yields CDR1 ENHRY and CDR2 SYGVKD. The CDR3 spans 14 residues. CDR3 nucleotides: TGTGCCATCAGTGCAACAGGCCCTGCAATCGAGCAGTTCTTC. It is translated as CAISATGPAIEQFF.

This chain joins TRBV19 and TRBJ2-6, with D uncertain. The germline V gene encodes CDR1 LNHDA and CDR2 SQIVND (reference sequence). This CDR3 spans 15 amino acids. Trimming took off 3 bases at V and 1 base at J, with 7 bases between the two ends. The CDR3 protein is CASSITGSGANVLTF. In DNA form, the CDR3 reads TGTGCCAGTAGTATTACCGGGTCTGGGGCCAACGTCCTGACTTTC.

J is TRBJ2-7 and V is TRBV6-6; 8 nucleotides line up with TRBD2. This CDR3 is 14 amino acids long. The V and J ends lost 7 bases and 7 bases, in that order; junction bases with no gene match: 12. From germline, CDR1 is MNHNY and CDR2 SVGAGI (reference sequence). The chain's CDR3 is CASIPRGGSLEQYF. The CDR3 nucleotides are TGTGCCAGCATCCCACGGGGGGGCTCATTGGAGCAGTACTTC.

This CDR3 reads CASSATGGHNEQFF. DNA of the CDR3: TGTGCCAGCAGCGCCACAGGGGGCCACAATGAGCAGTTCTTC. V is TRBV7-2 and J is TRBJ2-1; 9 bases align to TRBD1. The CDR3 is made up of 14 amino acids. Germline V gives CDR1 SGHTA, CDR2 FQGNSA. Trimming removed 5 bases from V and 5 bases from J; junction bases left unmatched: 4.

The chain couples TRBV9 to TRBJ2-1; 11 nucleotides agree with TRBD2. Germline assignment: CDR1 SGDLS and CDR2 YYNGEE. V trimming: 2 bases; J trimming: 5 bases; junction bases outside the gene matches: 3. The length of the CDR3 is 15 residues. This CDR3 reads CASSVGTSGHNEQFF. CDR3 nucleotides: TGTGCCAGCAGCGTGGGGACTAGCGGACACAATGAGCAGTTCTTC. The full variable domain, rest sourced from reference TRBV9 and TRBJ2-1, is DSGVTQTPKHLITATGQRVTLRCSPRSGDLSVYWYQQSLDQGLQFLIQYYNGEERAKGNILERFSAQQFPDLHSELNLSSLELGDSALYFCASSVGTSGHNEQFFGPGTRLTVL.

This clone occurred a few times. This chain links TRBV28 with TRBJ1-1, with D tentatively TRBD1 (5 bases). Germline assignment: CDR1 MDHEN and CDR2 SYDVKM. Trimming cost V 1 base and J 8 bases, with 11 bases left between them. The CDR3 sequence is 13 residues long. The CDR3 DNA reads TGTGCCAGCAGTTTATCTAGGGGCCAGGAAGCTTTCTTT. Amino acids: CASSLSRGQEAFF.

The chain recombines TRBV28 with TRBJ2-7; 9 bases are shared with TRBD1. Per germline, CDR1 MDHEN and CDR2 SYDVKM. There are 14 residues in the CDR3. V dropped 6 bases and J dropped 5; count of bases not matched to a gene: 8. The CDR3 sequence is CASSTGTGYHEQYF. In nucleotides, the CDR3 is TGTGCCAGCAGCACCGGGACAGGGTACCACGAGCAGTACTTC.

J is TRBJ2-7 and V is TRBV2; weak D call: TRBD1 (5 bases). Germline CDR1 SNHLY, CDR2 FYNNEI. The CDR3 extends over 13 amino acids. Between the trimmed V and J ends, which lost 7 bases and 3 bases, there was a span of 13 bases. The CDR3 reads CASKTANGYEQYF. The CDR3 region has the DNA TGTGCCAGCAAGACAGCTAATGGCTACGAGCAGTACTTC.

The chain combines TRBV5-1 with TRBJ2-5, with 9 nucleotides matching TRBD2. CDR1 SGHRS and CDR2 YFSETQ come from the germline V gene. V was clipped by 5 bases and J by 4 bases; unmatched bases: 12. This CDR3 is built from 16 residues. CDR3 protein: CASSTSGWGERETQYF. The CDR3 nucleotides read TGCGCCAGCAGTACTAGCGGGTGGGGTGAGAGAGAGACCCAGTACTTC.

The chain joins TRBV18 to TRBJ1-2; no definite D call. From germline, CDR1 is KGHSH and CDR2 LQKENI. CDR3 length: 14 amino acids. V gave up 3 bases and J gave up 0 bases, with 8 bases separating them. The CDR3 sequence is CASSPGSANYGYTF. The CDR3 nucleotides are TGTGCCAGCTCACCGGGCAGTGCTAACTATGGCTACACCTTC.

V and J are TRBV10-3 and TRBJ2-5; TRBD2 matches at 10 bases. The CDR3 is 14 residues long. Looked up from germline, CDR1 is ENHRY and CDR2 is SYGVKD. The V and J ends lost 4 bases and 2 bases, in that order; junction bases with no gene match: 1. Written as DNA, the CDR3 is TGTGCCATCAGTGGAGCGGGGGGGCAAGAGACCCAGTACTTC. Translated: CAISGAGGQETQYF.

Only one count was recorded for this clone. V is TRBV14 and J is TRBJ1-4; 9 bases match TRBD1. Germline V gene data show CDR1 as SGHDN and CDR2 as FVKESK. This CDR3 comprises 17 residues. Germline trimming cut 4 bases from V and 3 bases from J; bases unmatched to any gene: 9. In nucleotides, the CDR3 is TGTGCCAGCAGCCTAAGAACAGGGGGCATTGCTAATGAAAAACTGTTTTTT. Protein product: CASSLRTGGIANEKLFF. Combining the CDR3 with reference TRBV14 and TRBJ1-4 gives the whole variable domain EAGVTQFPSHSVIEKGQTVTLRCDPISGHDNLYWYRRVMGKEIKFLLHFVKESKQDESGMPNNRFLAERTGGTYSTLKVQPAELEDSGVYFCASSLRTGGIANEKLFFGSGTQLSVL.

The CDR3 region has the DNA TGTGCCAGCAGTACGGGACAGCTTAAAGGCTACACCTTC. Residues: CASSTGQLKGYTF. The genes are TRBV6-6 and TRBJ1-2; 7 bases line up with TRBD1. Unmatched junction bases numbered 8, after V lost 5 bases and J lost 8 bases. This CDR3 spans 13 amino acids. Germline loops: CDR1 MNHNY, CDR2 SVGAGI (reference sequence).

This rearrangement joins TRBV4-1 to TRBJ2-3, with 7 bases matching TRBD2. The CDR3 has 16 amino acids. The V gene's germline CDR1 is MGHRA and CDR2 YSYEKL. The ends lost 1 base at V and 2 bases at J; junction bases unmatched: 6. CDR3 nucleotides: TGCGCCAGCAGCCAAGCGCCTAGCGGACACACAGATACGCAGTATTTT. Its translation: CASSQAPSGHTDTQYF.

The V gene is TRBV29-1, the J gene TRBJ2-5, with D perhaps TRBD1 (5 bases). CDR3 length: 11 amino acids. The germline CDR1 and CDR2 sequences are SQVTM and ANQGSEA. CDR3 protein: CSPRLQGTQYF. The CDR3 DNA is TGCAGTCCAAGACTTCAGGGGACCCAGTACTTC.

The chain is built from TRBV9 and TRBJ1-2, with 8 bases fitting TRBD1. There are 15 residues in the CDR3. The junction had 13 bases not matched to a gene; V was cut back by 3 bases and J by 9 bases. CDR1 SGDLS and CDR2 YYNGEE come from the germline V gene. For the CDR3, the DNA is TGTGCCAGCAGCGCCCATCTCGGACAGGGTGGAAGCTACACCTTC. Protein product: CASSAHLGQGGSYTF. The full variable domain, completed using reference TRBV9 and TRBJ1-2, is DSGVTQTPKHLITATGQRVTLRCSPRSGDLSVYWYQQSLDQGLQFLIQYYNGEERAKGNILERFSAQQFPDLHSELNLSSLELGDSALYFCASSAHLGQGGSYTFGSGTRLTVV.

The genes are TRBV18 and TRBJ1-4, with D tentatively TRBD1 (6 bases). V dropped 3 bases and J dropped 4 bases, with 9 bases sitting between them. The CDR3 is 14 amino acids. Germline lookup yields CDR1 KGHSH and CDR2 LQKENI. CDR3 nucleotide sequence: TGTGCCAGCTCACCGGACAGTCTTAATGAAAAACTGTTTTTT. Translated, it gives CASSPDSLNEKLFF. Based on the CDR3 plus reference TRBV18 and TRBJ1-4, the full variable domain is NAGVMQNPRHLVRRRGQEARLRCSPMKGHSHVYWYRQLPEEGLKFMVYLQKENIIDESGMPKERFSAEFPKEGPSILRIQQVVRGDSAAYFCASSPDSLNEKLFFGSGTQLSVL.

This clone occurred once. This rearrangement joins TRBV18 to TRBJ1-5; 11 bases align to TRBD1. CDR1 and CDR2 (germline): KGHSH, LQKENI. After removal of 5 bases from V and 7 bases from J, the junction contained 7 bases not matched to a gene. The CDR3 runs to 15 residues. CDR3 protein: CASSTQGDRGQPQHF. The DNA for the CDR3 is TGTGCCAGCTCAACACAAGGGGACAGGGGGCAGCCCCAGCATTTT.

The CDR3 spells CASSLRTGTEAFF. CDR3 nucleotides: TGTGCCAGCAGTCTACGGACTGGGACTGAAGCTTTCTTT. The J gene is TRBJ1-1, the V gene TRBV6-5; no clear D. The CDR3 runs 13 residues. With 5 bases removed from V and 5 bases from J, the gap between germline ends came to 12 bases. Germline V CDR1 and CDR2: MNHEY, SVGAGI.

The chain recombines TRBV6-1 with TRBJ2-5; 10 nucleotides align to TRBD2. Germline CDR1 is MNHNS and CDR2 is SASEGT. V was pared by 0 bases and J by 2 bases, with 3 bases of the junction left unmatched. The CDR3 has 16 amino acids. The CDR3 is CASSEATLAGQETQYF. The DNA of the CDR3 is TGTGCCAGCAGTGAAGCGACACTAGCGGGACAAGAGACCCAGTACTTC.

The chain couples TRBV10-3 to TRBJ2-7, with 11 bases fitting TRBD1. Germline CDR1 and CDR2: ENHRY and SYGVKD. V was clipped by 2 bases and J by 3 bases; unmatched bases: 3. The CDR3 runs 15 residues. CDR3 sequence (DNA): TGTGCCATCAGTGAGCCCGGGACAGGGGGCTACGAGCAGTACTTC. It encodes CAISEPGTGGYEQYF.

This clone was observed once. This sequence joins TRBV6-5 and TRBJ1-5; 9 bases agree with TRBD1. Germline loops: CDR1 MNHEY, CDR2 SVGAGI. This CDR3 has 15 residues. J gave up 6 bases and V 6 bases, and 9 bases lay outside the gene matches. CDR3 in DNA: TGTGCCAGCAGACCCGGGACAGGGTCAAGTCAGCCCCAGCATTTT. It yields the protein CASRPGTGSSQPQHF.

The rearrangement links TRBV11-3 to TRBJ2-3; possible D gene TRBD1, 5 bases. Per the germline V gene, CDR1 is SGHNT and CDR2 is YENEEA. V lost 0 bases to trimming and J lost 5 bases, with 6 bases between them. This CDR3 has 13 amino acids. DNA for the CDR3: TGTGCCAGCAGCTTAGAAGGGGAAGATACGCAGTATTTT. Its protein product is CASSLEGEDTQYF. Full variable domain (outside the CDR3, taken from reference TRBV11-3 and TRBJ2-3): EAGVVQSPRYKIIEKKQPVAFWCNPISGHNTLYWYLQNLGQGPELLIRYENEEAVDDSQLPKDRFSAERLKGVDSTLKIQPAELGDSAVYLCASSLEGEDTQYFGPGTRLTVL.

The chain combines TRBV7-2 with TRBJ2-6, with D unclear. With 3 bases removed from V and 3 bases from J, the gap between germline ends came to 9 bases. Germline CDR1 is SGHTA and CDR2 is FQGNSA. The CDR3 contains 15 residues. Here the CDR3 DNA reads TGTGCCAGCAGCTTGAGTGTTGGTGGGGCCAACGTCCTGACTTTC. Its protein product is CASSLSVGGANVLTF.